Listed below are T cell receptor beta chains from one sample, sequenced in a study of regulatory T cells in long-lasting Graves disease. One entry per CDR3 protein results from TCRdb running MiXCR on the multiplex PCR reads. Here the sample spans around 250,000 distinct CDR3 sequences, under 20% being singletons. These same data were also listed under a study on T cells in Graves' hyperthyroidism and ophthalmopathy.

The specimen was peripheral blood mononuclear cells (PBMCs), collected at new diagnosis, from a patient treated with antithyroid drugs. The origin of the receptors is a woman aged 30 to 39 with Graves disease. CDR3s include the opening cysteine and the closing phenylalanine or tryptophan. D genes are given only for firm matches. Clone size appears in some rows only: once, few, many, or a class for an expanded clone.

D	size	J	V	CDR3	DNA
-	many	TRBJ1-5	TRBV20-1	CSARDSSDQPQHF	TGCAGTGCTAGGGACAGCTCAGATCAGCCCCAGCATTTT
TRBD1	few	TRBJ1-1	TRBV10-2	CASTEDRNLFEAFF	TGCGCCAGCACTGAGGACAGGAACCTATTTGAAGCTTTCTTT
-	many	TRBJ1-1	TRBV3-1	CASSQEMRVGTEAFF	TGTGCCAGCAGCCAAGAGATGAGGGTTGGCACTGAAGCTTTCTTT
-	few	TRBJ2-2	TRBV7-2	CASSVDGPLAGELFF	TGTGCCAGCAGTGTCGACGGACCCCTGGCCGGGGAGCTGTTTTTT
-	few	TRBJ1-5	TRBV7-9	CASSREANQPQHF	TGTGCCAGCAGTAGAGAAGCAAATCAGCCCCAGCATTTT
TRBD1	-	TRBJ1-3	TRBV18	CASSSIRDRERHTGNTIYF	TGTGCCAGCTCATCAATCCGGGACAGGGAAAGGCATACTGGAAACACCATATATTTT
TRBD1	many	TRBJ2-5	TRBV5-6	CASSLGTGRSETQYF	TGTGCCAGCAGCTTGGGGACAGGCAGATCAGAGACCCAGTACTTC
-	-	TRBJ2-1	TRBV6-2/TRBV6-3	CASSFGFSYNEQFF	TGTGCCAGCAGTTTCGGGTTCTCCTACAATGAGCAGTTCTTC
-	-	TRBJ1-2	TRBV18	CASSQRGMGLSLPGYTF	TGTGCCAGCTCCCAAAGGGGGATGGGGCTTTCCCTCCCTGGCTACACCTTC
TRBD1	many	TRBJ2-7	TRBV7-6	CASSSGTGTAYEQYF	TGTGCCAGCAGCTCCGGGACAGGGACTGCCTACGAGCAGTACTTC
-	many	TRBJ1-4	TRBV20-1	CSARRTGEKLFF	TGCAGTGCTAGACGCACAGGTGAAAAACTGTTTTTT
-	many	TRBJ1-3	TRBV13	CASSAGKSGNTIYF	TGTGCCAGCAGCGCCGGGAAGTCTGGAAACACCATATATTTT
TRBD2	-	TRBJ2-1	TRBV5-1	CASSRRAVAGAGNEQFF	TGCGCCAGCAGCAGGCGGGCTGTAGCGGGAGCCGGGAATGAGCAGTTCTTC
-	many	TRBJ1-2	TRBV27	CASSPLGGAGGYTF	TGTGCCAGCAGTCCCCTCGGGGGGGCAGGTGGCTACACCTTC
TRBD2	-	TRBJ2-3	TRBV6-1	CASSLAGKEDTQYF	TGTGCCAGCAGCTTAGCGGGGAAGGAAGATACGCAGTATTTT
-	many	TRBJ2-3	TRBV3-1	CASSPTELLTDTQYF	TGTGCCAGCTCCCCGACGGAGCTCCTCACAGATACGCAGTATTTT
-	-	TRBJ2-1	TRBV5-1	CASSLSRLALQFF	TGCGCCAGCAGCTTATCCCGGCTAGCCCTTCAGTTCTTC
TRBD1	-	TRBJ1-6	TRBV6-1	CASRPGTGSSPLHF	TGTGCCAGCAGACCCGGGACAGGGTCTTCACCCCTCCACTTT
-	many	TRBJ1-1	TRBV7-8	CASSLPLKGRRGDTEAFF	TGTGCCAGCAGCTTACCATTGAAGGGACGCCGGGGAGACACTGAAGCTTTCTTT
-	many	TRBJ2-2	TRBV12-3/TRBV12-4	CASSSGAFNTGELFF	TGTGCCAGCAGTTCCGGGGCGTTTAACACCGGGGAGCTGTTTTTT
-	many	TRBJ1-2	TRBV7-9	CASSFVQGYYGYTF	TGTGCCAGCAGCTTTGTGCAGGGCTACTATGGCTACACCTTC
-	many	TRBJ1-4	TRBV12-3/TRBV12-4	CASSYRQAWLGEKLFF	TGTGCCAGCAGTTACCGGCAGGCGTGGTTGGGTGAAAAACTGTTTTTT
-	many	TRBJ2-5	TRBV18	CASSPNRETQYF	TGTGCCAGCTCACCCAACAGAGAGACCCAGTACTTC
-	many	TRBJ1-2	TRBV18	CASSFLQDATNYGYTF	TGTGCCAGCTCATTTCTACAGGATGCGACTAACTATGGCTACACCTTC
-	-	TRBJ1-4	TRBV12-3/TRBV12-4	CASSTEATNEKLFF	TGTGCCAGCAGCACGGAAGCGACTAATGAAAAACTGTTTTTT
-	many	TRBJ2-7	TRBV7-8	CASSLDRLFYEQYF	TGTGCCAGCAGCTTAGACAGACTATTCTACGAGCAGTACTTC
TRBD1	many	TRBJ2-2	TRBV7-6	CASSRGGADTGELFF	TGTGCCAGCAGCAGAGGGGGCGCGGACACCGGGGAGCTGTTTTTT
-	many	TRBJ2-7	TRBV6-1	CASSEALGDEQYF	TGTGCCAGCAGTGAAGCGCTCGGGGACGAGCAGTACTTC
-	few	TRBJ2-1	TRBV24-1	CATSDRTQRGNEQFF	TGTGCCACCAGTGACCGGACCCAACGGGGGAATGAGCAGTTCTTC
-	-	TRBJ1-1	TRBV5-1	CASSLFRARTEAFF	TGCGCCAGCAGCTTGTTCCGGGCTCGGACTGAAGCTTTCTTT
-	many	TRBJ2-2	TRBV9	CASSPRWGDRAHTGELFF	TGTGCCAGCAGCCCCCGCTGGGGAGACCGAGCCCACACCGGGGAGCTGTTTTTT
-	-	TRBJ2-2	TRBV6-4	CASSQQESGELFF	TGTGCCAGCAGTCAACAGGAGAGCGGGGAGCTGTTTTTT
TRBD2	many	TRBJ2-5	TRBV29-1	CSVRGLAETQYF	TGCAGCGTTCGGGGACTAGCTGAGACCCAGTACTTC
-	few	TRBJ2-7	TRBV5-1	CASSESVGGLISYEQYF	TGCGCCAGCAGCGAGTCAGTAGGAGGTTTGATCTCCTACGAGCAGTACTTC
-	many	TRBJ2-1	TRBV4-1	CASSQVTKRRNEQFF	TGCGCCAGCAGCCAAGTTACCAAACGCCGCAATGAGCAGTTCTTC
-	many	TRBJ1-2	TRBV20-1	CSAGLDRNYGYTF	TGCAGTGCTGGACTGGACAGAAACTATGGCTACACCTTC
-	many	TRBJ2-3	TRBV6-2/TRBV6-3	CASSERAAATDTQYF	TGTGCCAGCAGTGAAAGGGCAGCGGCGACAGATACGCAGTATTTT
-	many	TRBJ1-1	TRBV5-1	CASSSDEAFF	TGTGCCAGCAGCTCAGACGAAGCTTTCTTT
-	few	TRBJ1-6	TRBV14	CASSQQHNSPLHF	TGTGCCAGCAGCCAACAGCATAATTCACCCCTCCACTTT
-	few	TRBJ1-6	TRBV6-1	CASSDRAFNNSPPHF	TGTGCCAGCAGTGACCGGGCCTTTAATAATTCACCCCCCCACTTT
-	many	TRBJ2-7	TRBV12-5	CASGLSPLGVGEQYF	TGTGCTAGTGGTTTGAGCCCTCTGGGGGTCGGCGAGCAGTACTTC
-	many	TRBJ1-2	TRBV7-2	CASSQSPNYGYTF	TGTGCCAGCAGCCAATCCCCAAACTATGGCTACACCTTC
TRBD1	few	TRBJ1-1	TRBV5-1	CASSLGLGQGFTEAFF	TGCGCCAGCAGCCTAGGGTTAGGACAGGGGTTTACTGAAGCTTTCTTT
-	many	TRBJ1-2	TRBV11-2	CASSLMGNYGYTF	TGTGCCAGCAGCTTAATGGGGAACTATGGCTACACCTTC